These 8 T cell receptor beta chains share one sample of origin, sequenced in a study of blood T cell repertoires in COVID-19. Method: immunoSEQ multiplex PCR; TCRdb's copy keeps in-frame clones and lacks some. This sample has about 88,000 clones, with around 91% found just once. The sequenced sample consisted of peripheral blood. Receptors were obtained from a young man with COVID-19, enrolled during active disease.

V is TRBV12-5 and J is TRBJ2-1; tentative D call: TRBD2 (6 bases). CDR3 size: 16 residues. The germline CDR1 and CDR2 sequences are LGHNT and FRNRAP. Trimming left V 0 bases short and J 2 bases short, with 11 bases between. CDR3 in DNA: TGTGCTAGTGGTTTGGTTTCGGGCGGGGCCTACAATGAGCAGTTCTTC. Translating it yields CASGLVSGGAYNEQFF.

The rearrangement links TRBV14 to TRBJ2-7; 8 bases fit TRBD2. The CDR3 loop spans 12 amino acids. Losses at the gene ends were 4 bases for V and 6 bases for J; bases not matched to a gene: 2. Germline CDR1 and CDR2: SGHDN and FVKESK. In DNA form, the CDR3 reads TGTGCCAGCAGCCGCACTAGCGGCGAGCAGTACTTC. Residues: CASSRTSGEQYF.

The chain employs TRBV9 and TRBJ2-5; tentatively, D is TRBD2 (5 bases). The CDR3 runs 11 residues. Germline-derived CDR1 and CDR2 are SGDLS and YYNGEE. Trimming shortened V by 4 bases and J by 7 bases, and 8 bases separated the two germline ends. CDR3 coding DNA: TGTGCCAGCAGCTTTGGAGGGACCCAGTACTTC. Protein sequence: CASSFGGTQYF.

The chain carries TRBV7-2 and TRBJ2-3, with D possibly being TRBD1 (5 bases). V was cut by 5 bases and J by 6 bases, with 21 bases left in between. Germline assignment: CDR1 SGHTA and CDR2 FQGNSA. This CDR3 contains 16 residues. This CDR3 reads CASSPWSTRSGDTQYF. The CDR3 nucleotides are TGTGCCAGCAGCCCCTGGAGCACTCGCTCAGGGGATACGCAGTATTTT. The full variable domain, its missing parts supplied by reference TRBV7-2 and TRBJ2-3, is GAGVSQSPSNKVTEKGKDVELRCDPISGHTALYWYRQSLGQGLEFLIYFQGNSAPDKSGLPSDRFSAERTGGSVSTLTIQRTQQEDSAVYLCASSPWSTRSGDTQYFGPGTRLTVL.

The chain links TRBV9 to TRBJ1-6; weak D call: TRBD1 (5 bases). The V gene's germline CDR1 is SGDLS and CDR2 YYNGEE. The CDR3 covers 15 residues. V was cut by 2 bases and J by 7 bases, with 13 bases left in between. The CDR3 sequence: CASSVGSGGNSPLHF. CDR3 DNA sequence: TGTGCCAGCAGCGTCGGGAGCGGGGGGAATTCACCCCTCCACTTT.

In its sample, this clone was seen a few times. The chain combines TRBV9 with TRBJ2-7; 8 bases are a match to TRBD2. V lost 0 bases to trimming and J lost 3 bases; unmatched junction nucleotides: 5. The CDR3 length is 15 residues. Germline V gives CDR1 SGDLS, CDR2 YYNGEE. The CDR3 nucleotides read TGTGCCAGCAGCGTAGGAGTAGCGGGACGCTACGAGCAGTACTTC. Translating it yields CASSVGVAGRYEQYF.

The rearrangement joins TRBV6-2 or TRBV6-3 to TRBJ2-7; D is ambiguous. Germline V gene lookup returns CDR1 MNHEY and CDR2 SVGEGT. Deletions cut 0 bases from V and 6 bases from J, with 6 bases between. CDR3 length equals 12 residues. The CDR3, as DNA: TGTGCCAGCAGTTACTCGAGAGGCGAGCAGTACTTC. Its translation is CASSYSRGEQYF.

This clone was observed a handful of times. V is TRBV28 and J is TRBJ1-2, with D perhaps TRBD1 (6 bases). The CDR3 is 17 amino acids. V lost 6 bases and J lost 5, with 25 bases in between. The germline V gene encodes CDR1 MDHEN and CDR2 SYDVKM. CDR3 sequence reads: CASRTIRQERGLYGYTF. For the CDR3, the DNA is TGTGCCAGCAGGACTATACGACAGGAGAGGGGACTATATGGCTACACCTTC.